This TCR beta chain was retrieved from a study of long-term antiretroviral therapy in people with HIV. Overall study context: The earliest specimens came about a decade ahead of the 2015 immediate-ART recommendation.

A note on this clone: What it binds is unknown.

An immunoSEQ assay, version v3.0, was performed at survey level. TCRdb keeps only in-frame clones here, not all; method: immunoSEQ multiplex PCR. The table has under 20,000 clones, 80% to 90% seen once; the top ten hold roughly 9.3%. Overall study findings and caveats: Older ART regimens were possibly in use when the blood was collected between about 2004 and 2018.

The receptor's source is a man aged 45 to 65 with HIV. The specimen was unsorted PBMCs, collected 4.2 years after starting antiretroviral therapy.

CDR3 sequence reads: CASSGKEGLYEQYF. CDR3 coding DNA: TGTGCCAGCAGCGGAAAAGAGGGTCTCTACGAGCAGTACTTC. V and J are TRBV5-5 and TRBJ2-7; D may be TRBD2 (5 bases). The CDR3 runs 14 residues. In germline, CDR1 is SGHKS, CDR2 YYEKEE (reference sequence). Trimming pared 4 bases from V and 3 bases from J, leaving 14 bases between.